This T cell receptor beta chain was captured by sequencing in a study of OX40 agonist ivuxolimab in advanced cancers. V lost 4 bases and J lost 4, with 7 bases in between. Germline V gives CDR1 SGHDN, CDR2 FVKESK. The CDR3 is 12 residues long. The assay was immunoSEQ multiplex PCR, and TCRdb's table has in-frame clones only and misses some. This sample has approximately 90,000 clones; around 88% occur once, and the top ten carry roughly 1.4%. This chain uses TRBV14 with TRBJ2-5; D gene unclear. This receptor was identified in an adult with an advanced solid tumor such as melanoma, head and neck, liver or kidney cancer. Sequences were derived from CD4+ or CD8+ T cells sorted from blood, sampled in a trial of the OX40 agonist ivuxolimab. The CDR3 nucleotides are TGTGCCAGCAGCCCGGGTGGAGAGACCCAGTACTTC. This codes for CASSPGGETQYF.